This TCR beta chain emerged from a study of blood T cell repertoires in COVID-19. Per the original methods: Nucleated cell number was recorded as an estimate derived from reference gene primer amplification. Here immunoSEQ multiplex PCR was the method, and the copy in TCRdb shows in-frame clones only, minus some. V and J calls and clone size are given by that table; D and trimming were obtained from the DNA. This table has roughly 260,000 clones, roughly nine tenths appearing once. After removal of 7 bases from V and 3 bases from J, the junction contained 14 bases not matched to a gene. This CDR3 region has 16 residues. Germline V gives CDR1 LNHDA, CDR2 SQIVND (reference sequence). Participants spanned ages about 18 to 90 years and resided in about 24 US areas. Membership in each cohort depended on participant-reported clinical history.

The chain is built from TRBV19 and TRBJ2-7; 8 bases are shared with TRBD1. The sequenced material came from PBMCs or T cells enriched from blood (not recorded which). The TCR sequence derives from a human donor in a cohort exposed to, infected with or recovered from COVID-19 (not recorded which). The donor label of this sample is uncertain. The CDR3 loop reads CASMVDRGRPVYEQYF. CDR3 sequence (DNA): TGTGCCAGTATGGTCGACAGGGGTCGACCAGTCTACGAGCAGTACTTC. Drawing the rest from reference TRBV19 and TRBJ2-7, the complete variable domain is DGGITQSPKYLFRKEGQNVTLSCEQNLNHDAMYWYRQDPGQGLRLIYYSQIVNDFQKGDIAEGYSVSREKKESFPLTVTSAQKNPTAFYLCASMVDRGRPVYEQYFGPGTRLTVT.